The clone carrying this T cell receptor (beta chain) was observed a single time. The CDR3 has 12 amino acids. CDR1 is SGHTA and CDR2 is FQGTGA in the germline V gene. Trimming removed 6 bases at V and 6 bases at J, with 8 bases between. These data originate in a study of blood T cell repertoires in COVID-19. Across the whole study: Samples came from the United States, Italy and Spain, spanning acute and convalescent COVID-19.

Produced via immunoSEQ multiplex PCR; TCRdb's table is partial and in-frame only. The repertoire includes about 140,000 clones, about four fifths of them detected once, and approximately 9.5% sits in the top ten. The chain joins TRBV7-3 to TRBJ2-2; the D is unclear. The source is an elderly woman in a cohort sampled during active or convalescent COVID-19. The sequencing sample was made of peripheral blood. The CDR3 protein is CASRLPPGELFF. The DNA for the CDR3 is TGTGCCAGCAGACTCCCCCCCGGGGAGCTGTTTTTT.